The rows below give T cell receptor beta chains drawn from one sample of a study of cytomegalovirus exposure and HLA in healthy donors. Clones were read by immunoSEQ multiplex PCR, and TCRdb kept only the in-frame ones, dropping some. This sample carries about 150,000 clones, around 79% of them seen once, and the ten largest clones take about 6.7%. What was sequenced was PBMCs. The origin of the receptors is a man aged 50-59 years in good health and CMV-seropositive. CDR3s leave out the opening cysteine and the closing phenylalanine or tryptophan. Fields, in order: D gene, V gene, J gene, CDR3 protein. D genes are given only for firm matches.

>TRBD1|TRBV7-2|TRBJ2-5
ASSSQEGTGGGETQY
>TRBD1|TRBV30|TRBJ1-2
AWIKADRGSGYT
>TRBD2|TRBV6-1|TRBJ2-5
ASGGREQY
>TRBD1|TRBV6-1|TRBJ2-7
ASSDRTGTYEQY
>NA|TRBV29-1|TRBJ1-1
SGRVNTEAF
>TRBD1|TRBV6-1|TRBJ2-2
ASSDARDRGYTGELF
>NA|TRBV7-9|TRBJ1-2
ASSLYGTGGYGYT
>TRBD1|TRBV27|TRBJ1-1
ASSQDREEAAF
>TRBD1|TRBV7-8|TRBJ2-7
ASSLEGTGAYEQY
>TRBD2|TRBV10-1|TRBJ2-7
ASSESRTSGNYEQY
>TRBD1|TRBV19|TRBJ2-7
ASSIPGQGVEQY
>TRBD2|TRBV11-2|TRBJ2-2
ASSLEPSGSGTGELF
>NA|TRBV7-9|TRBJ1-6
SSSLEGEAYNSPLH
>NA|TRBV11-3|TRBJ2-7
ASSLEAAYEQY
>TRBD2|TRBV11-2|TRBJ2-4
ASTKWGEGTKNIQY
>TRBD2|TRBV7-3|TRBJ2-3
ASSKGTSGSTDTQY
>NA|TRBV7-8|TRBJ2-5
ASRLKETQY
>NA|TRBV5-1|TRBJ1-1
ASSLETRGRAF
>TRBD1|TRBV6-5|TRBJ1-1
ASSLGTGWGTEAF
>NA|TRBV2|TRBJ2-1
ASSRTTFYNEQF
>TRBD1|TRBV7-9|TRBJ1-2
ASSLPGQGNQYGYT
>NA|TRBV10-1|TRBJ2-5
ASSENRQETQY
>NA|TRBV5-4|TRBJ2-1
ASSLGQANEQF
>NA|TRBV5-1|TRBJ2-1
ASSLALARVDEQF
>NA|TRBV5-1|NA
ASSLETGLSYEQY
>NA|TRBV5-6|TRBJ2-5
ASSLVPDRQETQY
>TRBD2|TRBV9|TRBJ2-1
ASSGGLAGGLSRINEQF
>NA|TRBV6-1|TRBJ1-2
ASTLRQDLGYT
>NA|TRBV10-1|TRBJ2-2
ASSRDWNTGELF
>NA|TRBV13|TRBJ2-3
ASSLDRGPADTQY
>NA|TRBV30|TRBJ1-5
AWSRGTDQPQH
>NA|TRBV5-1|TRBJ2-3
ASSWTPLSGTGLGTDTQY
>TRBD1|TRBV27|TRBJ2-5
ASSSGTGGRETQY
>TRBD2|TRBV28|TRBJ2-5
ASSPRLAGIETQY
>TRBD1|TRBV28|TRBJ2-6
ASSFSRRTGKSGANVLT
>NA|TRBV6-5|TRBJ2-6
ASSRSGANVLT
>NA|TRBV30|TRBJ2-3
AGGKRSTDTQY
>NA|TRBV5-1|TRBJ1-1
ASSPTGDTEAF
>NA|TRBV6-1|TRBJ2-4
ASSEIPGGAKNIQY
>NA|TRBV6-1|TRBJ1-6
ASSDRAGLYSPLH
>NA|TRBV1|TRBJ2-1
TSSPGLAGPSSYNEQF
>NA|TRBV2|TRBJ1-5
ASSVETDSNQPQH
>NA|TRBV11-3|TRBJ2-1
ASSLGTLNDEQF
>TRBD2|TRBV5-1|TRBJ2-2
ASTQRGGTGELF
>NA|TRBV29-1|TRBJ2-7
SVDSPQEGYEQY
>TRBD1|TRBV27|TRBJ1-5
ASSHTGGRGQPQH
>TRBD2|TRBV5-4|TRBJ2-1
ASSQGGRAIDEQF
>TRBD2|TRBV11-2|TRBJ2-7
ASSTSGSTYEQY
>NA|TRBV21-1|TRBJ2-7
ASSKLRLAIYEQY